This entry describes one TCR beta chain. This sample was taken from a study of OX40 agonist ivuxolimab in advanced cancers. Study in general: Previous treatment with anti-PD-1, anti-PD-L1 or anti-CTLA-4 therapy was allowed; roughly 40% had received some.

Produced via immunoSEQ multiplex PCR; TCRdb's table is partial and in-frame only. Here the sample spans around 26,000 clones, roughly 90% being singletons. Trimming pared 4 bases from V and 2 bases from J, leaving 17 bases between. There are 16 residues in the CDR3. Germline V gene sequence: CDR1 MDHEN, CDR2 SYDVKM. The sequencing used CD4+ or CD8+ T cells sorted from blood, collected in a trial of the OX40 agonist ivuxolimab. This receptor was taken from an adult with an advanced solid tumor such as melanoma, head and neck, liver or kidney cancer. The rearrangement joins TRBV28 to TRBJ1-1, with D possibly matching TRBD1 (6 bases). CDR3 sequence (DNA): TGTGCCAGCAGTTCCCCCCGAGGAGGGGGAAACACTGAAGCTTTCTTT. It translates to CASSSPRGGGNTEAFF.